The present TCR beta chain was sequenced within a study of blood T cell repertoires in COVID-19. In the study overall: Some COVID-19 samples were acute and others convalescent; all came from the United States, Italy and Spain. T cells, B-cell-depleted T cells, or PBMCs provided the cDNA or gDNA that served as material.

The CDR3 runs to 13 residues. The V gene end was trimmed by 6 bases and the J gene end by 4 bases; junction bases not matched to a gene: 5. Germline values: CDR1 MNHEY, CDR2 SVGAGI. Original processing notes: Amplification of reference gene primers was used by the study to estimate nucleated cell counts. Sequencing used immunoSEQ multiplex PCR; TCRdb keeps in-frame clones, though not all of them. That table furnishes V, J and clone size, whereas the DNA furnished D and trimming. The data contain 68,000 or so clones, about 88% of them seen just once; the ten biggest clones take up 2.5% to 3%. Input material: peripheral blood. The sequence came from a man aged 65-85 years with active or convalescent COVID-19. This chain links TRBV6-5 with TRBJ1-1, with 7 positions matching TRBD1. CDR3 protein: CASSSYRGTEAFF. The CDR3 region has the DNA TGTGCCAGCAGCAGCTACAGGGGCACTGAAGCTTTCTTT.